These 15 T cell receptor beta chains share one sample of origin, sequenced in a study of T cells after posttransplantation cyclophosphamide. Sequencing used immunoSEQ multiplex PCR; TCRdb keeps in-frame clones, though not all of them. The table records fewer than 40,000 clones, over 85% of them present only once. The sequenced sample was PBMCs. Every receptor here comes from a woman aged 40 to 50 with a blood cancer, CMV-positive, and with a related stem cell donor.

V and J are TRBV11-3 and TRBJ2-3; D is uncertain. Trimming left V 5 bases short and J 1 base short, with 7 bases between. The CDR3 runs 13 residues. The germline V gene has CDR1 SGHNT and CDR2 YENEEA. The CDR3 DNA reads TGTGCCAGCAGCCACGGTCGCACAGATACGCAGTATTTT. This encodes CASSHGRTDTQYF.

This clone has a handful of counts. The chain carries TRBV7-3 and TRBJ2-2; D ambiguous. The CDR3 has 13 residues. Deletions cut 3 bases from V and 5 bases from J, with 7 bases between. Looked up from germline, CDR1 is SGHTA and CDR2 is FQGTGA. CDR3 sequence: CASSLGATGELFF. CDR3 bases: TGTGCCAGCAGCTTGGGCGCAACCGGGGAGCTGTTTTTT.

This chain connects TRBV6-1 to TRBJ1-3; D is uncertain. This CDR3 has 14 amino acids. Germline V gene sequence: CDR1 MNHNS, CDR2 SASEGT. V shed 6 bases and J shed 0 bases, with 9 bases lying between them. CDR3 in amino acids: CASSLHSSGNTIYF. CDR3 sequence (DNA): TGTGCCAGCAGCCTTCATAGCTCTGGAAACACCATATATTTT.

The chain links TRBV6-5 to TRBJ1-1, with 11 bases fitting TRBD1. Germline V lookup: CDR1 MNHEY, CDR2 SVGAGI. The CDR3 runs 15 residues. Trimming cost V 6 bases and J 5 bases; bases outside gene matches: 8. CDR3 loop: CASSSSRDRGTEAFF. The CDR3 bases are TGTGCCAGCAGCAGTAGCCGGGACAGGGGGACTGAAGCTTTCTTT.

V is TRBV7-9 and J is TRBJ2-5; 9 bases fit TRBD1. J gave up 3 bases and V 0 bases, and 5 bases lay outside the gene matches. The CDR3 extends over 16 amino acids. Germline CDR1 SEHNR, CDR2 FQNEAQ (reference sequence). Written as DNA, the CDR3 is TGTGCCAGCAGCTTAGCCCCGGGACAGGGCGAAGAGACCCAGTACTTC. Its protein is CASSLAPGQGEETQYF. Variable domain in full (rest from reference TRBV7-9 and TRBJ2-5): DTGVSQNPRHKITKRGQNVTFRCDPISEHNRLYWYRQTLGQGPEFLTYFQNEAQLEKSRLLSDRFSAERPKGSFSTLEIQRTEQGDSAMYLCASSLAPGQGEETQYFGPGTRLLVL.

This chain connects TRBV27 to TRBJ1-1; D perhaps matches TRBD1 (6 bases). V was cut by 4 bases and J by 6 bases, with 15 bases left in between. The CDR3 is 14 amino acids. Germline V gene data show CDR1 as MNHEY and CDR2 as SMNVEV (reference sequence). The CDR3: CASSYRGGAPEAFF. CDR3 nucleotide sequence: TGTGCCAGCAGTTATCGGGGGGGCGCCCCTGAAGCTTTCTTT.

The chain couples TRBV7-9 to TRBJ1-6; D remains ambiguous. CDR1 SEHNR and CDR2 FQNEAQ come from the germline V gene (reference sequence). The V end was cut by 4 bases, the J end by 0 bases, with 10 bases between. This CDR3 has 16 amino acids. The CDR3 loop is CASSYQRSSYNSPLHF. Here the CDR3 DNA reads TGTGCCAGCAGCTACCAGAGGAGCTCCTATAATTCACCCCTCCACTTT.

The rearrangement uses TRBV27 and TRBJ1-6; 8 bases fit TRBD1. Germline loops: CDR1 MNHEY, CDR2 SMNVEV (reference sequence). The V segment lost 11 bases and the J segment 8 bases; nucleotides outside the gene matches: 11. The CDR3 totals 14 residues. CDR3 DNA: TGTGCCGGACACTCGGGACAGGAATATTCACCCCTCCACTTT. The encoded protein is CAGHSGQEYSPLHF.

V is TRBV5-8 and J is TRBJ2-7, with TRBD2 identical over 8 bases. The CDR3 is 16 residues long. CDR1 and CDR2 (germline): SGHTS, YDEGEE. V shed 4 bases and J 4 bases; nucleotides not matched to a gene: 13. The CDR3 DNA reads TGTGCCAGCAGCCCCCCCGGGGGCGGGGGGTTTTACGAGCAGTACTTC. Translation gives CASSPPGGGGFYEQYF.

This chain connects TRBV7-9 to TRBJ1-5; D not resolved. Looked up from germline, CDR1 is SEHNR and CDR2 is FQNEAQ (reference sequence). The CDR3 loop spans 12 amino acids. V was trimmed by 2 bases and J by 6 bases, leaving 5 bases between them. CDR3 region: CASSLIGQPQHF. CDR3 coding DNA: TGTGCCAGCAGCTTAATCGGTCAGCCCCAGCATTTT.

J is TRBJ1-5 and V is TRBV28; TRBD1 agrees at 10 bases. Trimming at V came to 3 bases and at J to 3 bases, leaving 11 bases not matched to a gene. The germline V gene encodes CDR1 MDHEN and CDR2 SYDVKM. There are 18 residues in the CDR3. Written as DNA, the CDR3 is TGTGCCAGCAGTTTTCCCAGAGGGACAGGGGACTTCAATCAGCCCCAGCATTTT. As protein: CASSFPRGTGDFNQPQHF.

The chain recombines TRBV4-1 with TRBJ1-2; D is possibly TRBD1 (5 bases). The germline CDR1 and CDR2 sequences are MGHRA and YSYEKL. The CDR3 has 13 residues. Trimming removed 0 bases at V and 8 bases at J, with 10 bases between. The CDR3, as DNA: TGCGCCAGCAGCCAAGATGGGGCTGGCGGCTACACCTTC. It translates to CASSQDGAGGYTF.

The chain links TRBV28 to TRBJ2-2; 7 bases fit TRBD1. The CDR3 totals 16 residues. The V gene end was trimmed by 6 bases and the J gene end by 6 bases; junction bases not matched to a gene: 13. Germline V gene data show CDR1 as MDHEN and CDR2 as SYDVKM. CDR3 in amino acids: CASSQGLAGGAGELFF. CDR3 sequence (DNA): TGTGCCAGCAGCCAGGGGCTAGCAGGGGGTGCCGGGGAGCTGTTTTTT.

The genes are TRBV15 and TRBJ1-5; TRBD1 might be the D (5 bases). The CDR3 extends over 17 amino acids. Trimming removed 0 bases from V and 5 bases from J, with 17 bases in between. Germline-derived CDR1 and CDR2 are LNHNV and YYDKDF (reference sequence). The CDR3 loop is CATSRDQGPGYDQPQHF. CDR3 DNA sequence: TGTGCCACCAGCAGAGATCAGGGCCCCGGGTACGATCAGCCCCAGCATTTT.

About this clone itself: Lacking the conserved final phenylalanine or tryptophan, this CDR3 likely reflects a read error. The J gene is TRBJ2-7, the V gene TRBV18, with D maybe TRBD2 (5 bases). The germline V and J ends were trimmed by 6 bases and 1 base, with 10 bases remaining between them. The CDR3 has 13 amino acids. CDR1 is KGHSH and CDR2 is LQKENI in the germline V gene. CDR3 residues: CASSRADSYEQYL. The CDR3 nucleotides are TGTGCCAGCTCTCGAGCGGATTCCTACGAGCAGTACCTC.